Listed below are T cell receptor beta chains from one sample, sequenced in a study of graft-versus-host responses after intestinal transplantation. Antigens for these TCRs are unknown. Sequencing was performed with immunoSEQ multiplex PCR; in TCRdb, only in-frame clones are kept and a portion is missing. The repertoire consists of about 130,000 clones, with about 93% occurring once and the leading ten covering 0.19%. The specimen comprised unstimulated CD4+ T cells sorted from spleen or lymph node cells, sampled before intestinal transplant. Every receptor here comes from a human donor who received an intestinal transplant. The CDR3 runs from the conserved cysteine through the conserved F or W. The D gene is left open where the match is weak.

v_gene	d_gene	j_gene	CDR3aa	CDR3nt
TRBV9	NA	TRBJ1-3	CASSVVLGGTIYF	TGTGCCAGCAGCGTAGTCCTTGGGGGGACCATATATTTT
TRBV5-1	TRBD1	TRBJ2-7	CATSEDRVGYEQYF	TGCGCCACCTCCGAGGACAGGGTTGGCTACGAGCAGTACTTC
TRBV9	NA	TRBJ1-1	CASSVSSRGMNTEAFF	TGTGCCAGCAGCGTATCCTCCCGCGGAATGAACACTGAAGCTTTCTTT
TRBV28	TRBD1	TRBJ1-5	CASSRGQGRSQPQHF	TGTGCCAGCAGTCGGGGACAGGGACGGAGTCAGCCCCAGCATTTT
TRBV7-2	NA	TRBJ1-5	CASSLLFSNQPQHF	TGTGCCAGCAGCTTATTGTTTAGCAATCAGCCCCAGCATTTT
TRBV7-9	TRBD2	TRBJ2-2	CASSPRGLAGNTGELFF	TGTGCCAGCAGCCCTCGGGGGTTAGCGGGGAACACCGGGGAGCTGTTTTTT
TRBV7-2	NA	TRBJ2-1	CASSLWLGGTSSYNEQFF	TGTGCCAGCAGCTTATGGTTAGGCGGGACGAGCTCCTACAATGAGCAGTTCTTC
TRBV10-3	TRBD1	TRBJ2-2	CAITRQGDTGELFF	TGTGCCATCACCCGACAGGGGGACACCGGGGAGCTGTTTTTT
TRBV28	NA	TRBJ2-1	CASSNRAQQFF	TGTGCCAGCTCGAACAGGGCCCAGCAGTTCTTC
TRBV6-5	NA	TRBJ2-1	CASSLTKASYNEQFF	TGTGCCAGCAGTTTGACTAAGGCGTCCTACAATGAGCAGTTCTTC
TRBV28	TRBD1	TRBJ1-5	CASSFTGTGEEPQHF	TGTGCCAGCAGTTTTACTGGGACAGGGGAGGAGCCCCAGCATTTT
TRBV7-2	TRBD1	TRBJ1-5	CASSLDRGLRQPQHF	TGTGCCAGCAGCCTAGACAGGGGGCTCCGTCAGCCCCAGCATTTT
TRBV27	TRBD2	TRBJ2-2	CASSLPQLAGVHTGELFF	TGCGCCAGCAGTTTACCCCAACTAGCGGGAGTGCATACCGGGGAGCTGTTTTTT
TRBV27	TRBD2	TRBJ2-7	CASSLAGVTYEQYF	TGTGCCAGCAGTTTGGCGGGAGTGACCTACGAGCAGTACTTC
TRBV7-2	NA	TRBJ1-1	CASSLGRRGAFF	TGTGCCAGCAGCTTAGGACGGCGCGGAGCTTTCTTT
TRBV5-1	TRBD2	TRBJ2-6	CASSFRLAGGSGANVLTF	TGCGCCAGCAGCTTCAGACTAGCGGGAGGCTCTGGGGCCAACGTCCTGACTTTC
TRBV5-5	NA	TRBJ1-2	CASSPTGNYGYTF	TGTGCCAGCAGCCCTACAGGGAACTATGGCTACACCTTC